These 18 T cell receptor beta chains were all obtained from the same sample, sequenced in a study of T cell responses to AZD1222 COVID-19 vaccine. Sequencing was performed with immunoSEQ multiplex PCR; in TCRdb, only in-frame clones are kept and a portion is missing. The table records some 150,000 clones, around 90% of them present only once. The sample in question was peripheral blood, obtained on day 0 of AZD1222 vaccination. All receptors come from an adult in good health.

The chain employs TRBV6-5 and TRBJ1-3; D is unresolved. The germline V gene encodes CDR1 MNHEY and CDR2 SVGAGI. V shed 4 bases and J shed 3 bases, with 13 bases lying between them. This CDR3 has 15 residues. CDR3 sequence reads: CASSFRLGFGNTIYF. DNA for the CDR3: TGTGCCAGCAGTTTTCGTTTAGGCTTTGGAAACACCATATATTTT.

The chain has TRBV21-1 and TRBJ1-1. TRBV21-1 is a known pseudogene. The CDR3 loop spans 17 amino acids. The CDR3 DNA follows: TGTGCCAGCAGCCCACGCTGGAACGAACCCATGAACACTGAAGCTTTCTTT. Translation: CASSPRWNEPMNTEAFF.

The V gene is TRBV7-9, the J gene TRBJ2-7, with 10 nucleotides matching TRBD1. Looked up from germline, CDR1 is SEHNR and CDR2 is FQNEAQ (reference sequence). The J segment lost 0 bases and the V segment lost 4 bases, leaving 6 bases of the junction unmatched. The CDR3 has 16 residues. CDR3: CASSSLDRGLSYEQYF. The CDR3 DNA follows: TGTGCCAGCAGCTCCCTCGACAGGGGGCTCTCCTACGAGCAGTACTTC.

The CDR3: CASSQGDRYNEQFF. CDR3 bases: TGTGCCAGCAGCCAAGGCGACAGATACAATGAGCAGTTCTTC. The V call is TRBV14, the J call TRBJ2-1; D is possibly TRBD1 (5 bases). With 1 base removed from V and 4 bases from J, the gap between germline ends came to 8 bases. This CDR3 has 14 amino acids. Germline V gene data show CDR1 as SGHDN and CDR2 as FVKESK.

The chain joins TRBV7-8 to TRBJ1-1; D gene unclear. The germline gives CDR1 SGHVS, CDR2 FQNEAQ. With 1 base removed from V and 3 bases from J, the gap between germline ends came to 6 bases. The CDR3 totals 13 residues. CDR3 sequence: CASSLDGHTEAFF. The CDR3 DNA reads as TGTGCCAGCAGCTTAGACGGACACACTGAAGCTTTCTTT.

The chain couples TRBV9 to TRBJ2-7, with TRBD1 matching over 9 bases. V dropped 4 bases and J dropped 5; count of bases not matched to a gene: 10. The CDR3 spans 15 residues. Per the germline V gene, CDR1 is SGDLS and CDR2 is YYNGEE. The CDR3 loop is CASSPGGTGTHEQYF. The CDR3 region has the DNA TGTGCCAGCAGCCCTGGTGGGACAGGGACCCACGAGCAGTACTTC.

The chain combines TRBV7-9 with TRBJ2-5; D is possibly TRBD1 or TRBD2 (5 bases each). V lost 3 bases and J 3 bases, leaving 14 bases between the germline ends. There are 15 residues in the CDR3. Germline V gene sequence: CDR1 SEHNR, CDR2 FQNEAQ (reference sequence). The CDR3 sequence: CASSLGDLREETQYF. CDR3 bases: TGTGCCAGCAGCTTGGGGGACCTGCGGGAAGAGACCCAGTACTTC.

The V gene is TRBV7-9, the J gene TRBJ2-1, with D possibly TRBD2 on 6 matching bases. Germline CDR1 SEHNR, CDR2 FQNEAQ (reference sequence). This CDR3 is 15 amino acids long. Trimming pared 7 bases from V and 4 bases from J, leaving 17 bases between. CDR3 residues: CASTETGVSYNEQFF. CDR3 sequence (DNA): TGTGCCAGCACGGAGACGGGAGTGTCTTACAATGAGCAGTTCTTC.

The count of this clone is one. The chain carries TRBV12-3 or TRBV12-4 and TRBJ1-2, with unresolved D. Trimming cost V 4 bases and J 2 bases, with 8 bases left between them. The CDR3 runs 13 residues. The CDR3 region has the DNA TGTGCCAGCAGTTCAACGGGGAACTATGGCTACACCTTC. Translated, it gives CASSSTGNYGYTF.

The rearrangement links TRBV12-3 or TRBV12-4 to TRBJ1-1, with 10 bases identical to TRBD1. Trimming removed 6 bases from V and 6 bases from J; junction bases left unmatched: 4. The CDR3 spans 13 residues. CDR3 amino acids: CASRKGQGAEAFF. CDR3 nucleotide sequence: TGTGCCAGCAGGAAAGGACAGGGGGCTGAAGCTTTCTTT.

The rearrangement joins TRBV7-8 to TRBJ2-1, with 11 bases matching TRBD1. Germline trimming cut 4 bases from V and 7 bases from J; bases unmatched to any gene: 9. The CDR3 sequence is 16 residues long. In germline, CDR1 is SGHVS, CDR2 FQNEAQ. The CDR3 reads CASSSHGTGGGNEQFF. In DNA, the CDR3 is TGTGCCAGCAGCTCCCACGGGACAGGGGGAGGGAATGAGCAGTTCTTC.

CDR3 protein: CASSLASSAVRNTIYF. The CDR3 bases are TGTGCCAGCAGCTTAGCATCCTCGGCAGTACGCAACACCATATATTTT. The chain carries TRBV7-6 and TRBJ1-3; D gene unclear. The germline CDR1 and CDR2 sequences are SGHVS and FNYEAQ. The CDR3 sequence is 16 residues long. V shed 0 bases and J shed 7 bases, with 16 bases lying between them. Filled out from reference TRBV7-6 and TRBJ1-3, the complete variable domain reads GAGVSQSPRYKVTKRGQDVALRCDPISGHVSLYWYRQALGQGPEFLTYFNYEAQQDKSGLPNDRFSAERPEGSISTLTIQRTEQRDSAMYRCASSLASSAVRNTIYFGEGSWLTVV.

This clone was picked up one time. The rearrangement links TRBV4-1 to TRBJ1-6; D perhaps matches TRBD1 (5 bases). Germline V lookup: CDR1 MGHRA, CDR2 YSYEKL. V lost 6 bases, J lost 4 bases, and 10 bases lay in between. The CDR3 sequence is 14 residues long. The CDR3 is CASRPGGYNSPLHF. The CDR3 DNA reads as TGCGCCAGCAGACCCGGGGGGTATAATTCACCCCTCCACTTT.

The gene calls are TRBV27 and TRBJ2-7; either TRBD1 or TRBD2 may supply D (5 bases each). The CDR3 has 15 residues. CDR1 and CDR2 from the germline V gene are MNHEY and SMNVEV (reference sequence). Trimming left V 6 bases short and J 9 bases short, with 24 bases between. In nucleotides, the CDR3 is TGTGCCAGCAGACGAAGCCGGGGCAGCGGTACGGCGCAGTACTTC. Its translation is CASRRSRGSGTAQYF.

The chain couples TRBV27 to TRBJ2-1; D is perhaps TRBD2 (5 bases). V was trimmed by 3 bases and J by 0 bases, leaving 12 bases between them. CDR1 is MNHEY and CDR2 is SMNVEV in the germline V gene (reference sequence). CDR3 length: 16 amino acids. This chain's CDR3 is CASSFWPRGSYNEQFF. CDR3 bases: TGTGCCAGCAGTTTCTGGCCACGGGGCTCCTACAATGAGCAGTTCTTC.

This clone was seen only once. The chain employs TRBV7-2 and TRBJ1-6, with a tentative D call TRBD1 (5 bases). This CDR3 is built from 15 residues. Germline assignment: CDR1 SGHTA and CDR2 FQGNSA. Trimming shortened V by 2 bases and J by 7 bases, and 12 bases separated the two germline ends. The chain's CDR3 is CASSLSQGRNSPLHF. The DNA for the CDR3 is TGTGCCAGCAGCTTATCCCAGGGAAGAAATTCACCCCTCCACTTT.

The V gene is TRBV6-5, the J gene TRBJ2-7; 10 bases are a match to TRBD1. This CDR3 is 15 amino acids long. Trimming cost V 0 bases and J 7 bases; bases outside gene matches: 6. Germline lookup yields CDR1 MNHEY and CDR2 SVGAGI. CDR3 in DNA: TGTGCCAGCAGTTACTCGGGACAGGGGAGTTTTGAGCAGTACTTC. This sequence encodes CASSYSGQGSFEQYF.

The rearrangement uses TRBV5-8 and TRBJ1-2; TRBD1 matches at 10 bases. The CDR3 has 12 residues. In germline, CDR1 is SGHTS, CDR2 YDEGEE. V dropped 10 bases and J dropped 7; count of bases not matched to a gene: 7. CDR3 nucleotide sequence: TGTGCCCAGGCGGGACAGGGGAGTGGCTACACCTTC. Translation gives CAQAGQGSGYTF.